The 26 T cell receptor beta chains below come from one sample, sequenced in a study of a mutant IDH1 vaccine in newly diagnosed glioma. Their antigen targets remain unknown. Profiled with immunoSEQ multiplex PCR; TCRdb holds only in-frame clones, not every one. The sample lists over 80,000 clones, over 75% occurring once. Time point described: week 47, end of study. Doses comprised 300 ug of mutant IDH1 20-mer peptide each, plus topical imiquimod. Sequencing was performed on PBMCs, taken from a glioma patient whose treatment included an IDH1 peptide vaccine. Receptors were obtained from a middle-aged man with glioma.

The chain has TRBV11-2 and TRBJ2-5; D gene unclear. The ends were cut back, 1 base at V and 2 bases at J, with 8 bases in the middle. CDR1 SGHAT and CDR2 FQNNGV come from the germline V gene. The CDR3 contains 14 residues. The CDR3 region is CASSLVVQQETQYF. The DNA of the CDR3 is TGTGCCAGCAGCTTAGTGGTCCAGCAAGAGACCCAGTACTTC.

The V and J genes are TRBV27 and TRBJ2-5; 9 bases map to TRBD2. Germline loops: CDR1 MNHEY, CDR2 SMNVEV (reference sequence). Trimming removed 2 bases from V and 4 bases from J; junction bases left unmatched: 8. This CDR3 contains 16 residues. CDR3 coding DNA: TGTGCCAGCAGTTTAAGGCTAGCGGGGTCGGGAGAGACCCAGTACTTC. Translated: CASSLRLAGSGETQYF.

This chain links TRBV5-1 with TRBJ1-1; no firm D call. Germline CDR1 and CDR2: SGHRS and YFSETQ. V was pared by 0 bases and J by 0 bases, with 9 bases between. The CDR3 totals 15 residues. The CDR3, as DNA: TGCGCCAGCAGCTTGGCTAGGAATATGAACACTGAAGCTTTCTTT. As protein: CASSLARNMNTEAFF.

The chain carries TRBV5-1 and TRBJ1-1, with 7 bases fitting TRBD1. The J segment lost 5 bases and the V segment lost 2 bases, leaving 9 bases of the junction unmatched. The germline gives CDR1 SGHRS, CDR2 YFSETQ. The length of the CDR3 is 15 residues. CDR3 in amino acids: CASSFEGRGRTEAFF. CDR3 DNA sequence: TGCGCCAGCAGCTTTGAGGGGAGGGGGCGAACTGAAGCTTTCTTT.

V and J are TRBV7-6 and TRBJ2-2; D is undetermined. Per germline, CDR1 SGHVS and CDR2 FNYEAQ. The CDR3 sequence is 14 residues long. Trimming cost V 2 bases and J 2 bases, with 6 bases left between them. The CDR3 is CASSLILNTGELFF. In nucleotides, the CDR3 is TGTGCCAGCAGCTTAATTCTTAACACCGGGGAGCTGTTTTTT.

In its sample, this clone was seen once. The chain carries TRBV5-1 and TRBJ1-1; D is undetermined. The germline V gene has CDR1 SGHRS and CDR2 YFSETQ. V was shortened by 2 bases and J by 1 base, with 12 bases between the two germline ends. This CDR3 comprises 15 residues. CDR3 nucleotide sequence: TGCGCCAGCAGCTTAGCGGCCGGCCCGAACACTGAAGCTTTCTTT. Translated: CASSLAAGPNTEAFF.

This clone was counted between two and nine times. The chain links TRBV30 to TRBJ1-1; D is unclear. The V gene lost 4 bases and the J gene lost 4 bases, with 7 bases spanning the gap. CDR1 GTSNPN and CDR2 SVGIG come from the germline V gene (reference sequence). The CDR3 sequence is 11 residues long. The CDR3 DNA reads TGTGCCTGGATCCCCGGCACTGAAGCTTTCTTT. Protein product: CAWIPGTEAFF.

The chain has TRBV7-9 and TRBJ2-7; 7 nucleotides align to TRBD1. Germline-derived CDR1 and CDR2 are SEHNR and FQNEAQ (reference sequence). J lost 2 bases, V lost 5 bases, and 6 bases had no gene match. The CDR3 has 14 amino acids. Here the CDR3 reads CASSQPGQTYEQYF. The CDR3 DNA is TGTGCCAGCAGCCAGCCGGGACAGACCTACGAGCAGTACTTC.

This rearrangement joins TRBV7-6 to TRBJ1-4; D uncertain. CDR1 SGHVS and CDR2 FNYEAQ come from the germline V gene. V dropped 0 bases and J dropped 5 bases, with 7 bases sitting between them. There are 14 residues in the CDR3. Here the CDR3 reads CASSLAPVNEKLFF. CDR3 nucleotides: TGTGCCAGCAGCTTAGCACCGGTAAATGAAAAACTGTTTTTT. Combining the CDR3 with reference TRBV7-6 and TRBJ1-4 gives the whole variable domain GAGVSQSPRYKVTKRGQDVALRCDPISGHVSLYWYRQALGQGPEFLTYFNYEAQQDKSGLPNDRFSAERPEGSISTLTIQRTEQRDSAMYRCASSLAPVNEKLFFGSGTQLSVL.

The rearrangement links TRBV28 to TRBJ2-2; 7 positions match TRBD2. J lost 1 base, V lost 7 bases, and 12 bases had no gene match. CDR1 MDHEN and CDR2 SYDVKM come from the germline V gene. The CDR3 is made up of 17 amino acids. The CDR3 DNA reads as TGTGCCAGCAACAACCCTCGAGGGAGGGAGAACACCGGGGAGCTGTTTTTT. Translation: CASNNPRGRENTGELFF. Full variable domain (missing parts from reference TRBV28 and TRBJ2-2): DVKVTQSSRYLVKRTGEKVFLECVQDMDHENMFWYRQDPGLGLRLIYFSYDVKMKEKGDIPEGYSVSREKKERFSLILESASTNQTSMYLCASNNPRGRENTGELFFGEGSRLTVL.

The rearrangement links TRBV7-9 to TRBJ2-7; the match to TRBD1 covers 7 bases. The ends lost 5 bases at V and 2 bases at J; junction bases unmatched: 9. Germline loops: CDR1 SEHNR, CDR2 FQNEAQ (reference sequence). The CDR3 extends over 15 amino acids. The CDR3, as DNA: TGTGCCAGCAGCCAGCTGACAGGGCCAGCCTACGAGCAGTACTTC. Amino acid sequence: CASSQLTGPAYEQYF.

V usage is TRBV10-3 and J usage is TRBJ2-5; D unclear. Trimming removed 5 bases from V and 1 base from J, with 14 bases in between. CDR1 and CDR2 from the germline V gene are ENHRY and SYGVKD. The CDR3 covers 15 residues. In DNA, the CDR3 is TGTGCCATCAGTTCCCCGGGCCCTAGCCAAGAGACCCAGTACTTC. It translates to CAISSPGPSQETQYF.

J is TRBJ2-3 and V is TRBV18; 8 positions agree with TRBD1. The CDR3 is 15 amino acids. Germline CDR1 KGHSH, CDR2 LQKENI. The J segment lost 3 bases and the V segment lost 6 bases, leaving 8 bases of the junction unmatched. The CDR3 sequence: CASSYQGAWTDTQYF. CDR3 nucleotide sequence: TGTGCCAGCTCGTATCAGGGGGCTTGGACAGATACGCAGTATTTT.

The genes are TRBV9 and TRBJ2-2; maybe TRBD1 (6 bases). Between the trimmed V and J ends, which lost 0 bases and 3 bases, there was a span of 12 bases. In germline, CDR1 is SGDLS, CDR2 YYNGEE. The CDR3 consists of 16 residues. CDR3 DNA sequence: TGTGCCAGCAGCGTAGAGCCCCGGACAGACACCGGGGAGCTGTTTTTT. Its protein product is CASSVEPRTDTGELFF. Together with reference TRBV9 and TRBJ2-2, the CDR3 gives the full variable domain: DSGVTQTPKHLITATGQRVTLRCSPRSGDLSVYWYQQSLDQGLQFLIQYYNGEERAKGNILERFSAQQFPDLHSELNLSSLELGDSALYFCASSVEPRTDTGELFFGEGSRLTVL.

This clone was found once. V gene TRBV27 combines with J gene TRBJ2-3, with D perhaps TRBD2 (6 bases). The CDR3 covers 21 residues. Germline CDR1 and CDR2: MNHEY and SMNVEV (reference sequence). V was clipped by 0 bases and J by 6 bases, with 31 bases between them. For the CDR3, the DNA is TGTGCCAGCAGTTTATCGTCGTCTCTAGCGAGGCGGGGCTCCGGTCGGGATACGCAGTATTTT. It yields the protein CASSLSSSLARRGSGRDTQYF.

J is TRBJ2-7 and V is TRBV9; TRBD1 agrees at 8 bases. J was trimmed by 2 bases and V by 4 bases; bases with no gene match: 5. The V gene's germline CDR1 is SGDLS and CDR2 YYNGEE. The CDR3 runs to 14 residues. CDR3 nucleotides: TGTGCCAGCAGCACAGGGGGGAGGACCTACGAGCAGTACTTC. This gives the protein CASSTGGRTYEQYF.

This clone was observed a handful of times. This sequence joins TRBV5-4 and TRBJ2-3, with D uncertain. The CDR3 contains 14 residues. Germline V gene data show CDR1 as SGHNT and CDR2 as YYREEE (reference sequence). Deletions cut 2 bases from V and 4 bases from J, with 11 bases between. The CDR3 nucleotides are TGTGCCAGCAGCTTCTCCCTAGATTCAGATACGCAGTATTTT. It is translated as CASSFSLDSDTQYF.

This chain connects TRBV4-1 to TRBJ1-2, with 7 bases fitting TRBD1. This CDR3 has 15 amino acids. CDR1 is MGHRA and CDR2 is YSYEKL in the germline V gene. Trimming cost V 0 bases and J 7 bases; bases outside gene matches: 8. Written as DNA, the CDR3 is TGCGCCAGCAGCCAAGATCTTGGCCAGGGGGTTGGCTACACCTTC. Translating it yields CASSQDLGQGVGYTF.

This rearrangement joins TRBV7-8 to TRBJ1-1; 8 nucleotides match TRBD1. Trimming removed 5 bases from V and 4 bases from J; junction bases left unmatched: 9. The CDR3 length is 15 residues. Germline V gene sequence: CDR1 SGHVS, CDR2 FQNEAQ. This chain's CDR3 is CASSARQGWSTEAFF. CDR3 in DNA: TGTGCCAGCAGCGCGCGACAGGGGTGGAGCACTGAAGCTTTCTTT.

CDR3 in amino acids: CASRYRAGASTDTQYF. CDR3 nucleotide sequence: TGTGCCAGCAGGTACCGCGCGGGGGCTAGCACAGATACGCAGTATTTT. The chain carries TRBV5-5 and TRBJ2-3, with D tentatively TRBD2 (7 bases). The CDR3 totals 16 residues. The V end was cut by 5 bases, the J end by 0 bases, with 16 bases between. Germline CDR1 and CDR2: SGHKS and YYEKEE (reference sequence).

This clone has only a few counts. The chain couples TRBV27 to TRBJ1-2, with 9 bases matching TRBD1. Trimming removed 5 bases from V and 5 bases from J; junction bases left unmatched: 12. This CDR3 is built from 16 residues. Germline V gene lookup returns CDR1 MNHEY and CDR2 SMNVEV (reference sequence). Here the CDR3 DNA reads TGTGCCAGCAGTCAGGGACAGGGACGAGGGGTATATGGCTACACCTTC. Encoded protein: CASSQGQGRGVYGYTF.

This chain links TRBV21-1 with TRBJ1-6. TRBV21-1 is described as a pseudogene. The CDR3 is made up of 15 amino acids. The CDR3 DNA sequence: TGTGCCAGCAGCAAAGCGCCAATAGGAGATTCACCCCTCCACTTT. It encodes CASSKAPIGDSPLHF.

The chain uses TRBV2 and TRBJ1-4; no firm D call. V was pared by 4 bases and J by 3 bases, with 9 bases between. CDR1 and CDR2 (germline): SNHLY, FYNNEI. This CDR3 region has 14 residues. The CDR3 region has the DNA TGTGCCAGCAGTGCAAGTGATTCTAATGAAAAACTGTTTTTT. It translates to CASSASDSNEKLFF.

Only one count was recorded for this clone. Written as DNA, the CDR3 is TGTGCCAGTAGTATCAGTCTGGCGTCGTACGCAGATACGCAGTATTTT. Translating it yields CASSISLASYADTQYF. The chain carries TRBV19 and TRBJ2-3; D not resolved. The CDR3 contains 16 residues. Germline V CDR1 and CDR2: LNHDA, SQIVND (reference sequence). The V gene lost 3 bases and the J gene lost 4 bases, with 17 bases spanning the gap. The full variable domain, with the rest looked up from reference TRBV19 and TRBJ2-3, is DGGITQSPKYLFRKEGQNVTLSCEQNLNHDAMYWYRQDPGQGLRLIYYSQIVNDFQKGDIAEGYSVSREKKESFPLTVTSAQKNPTAFYLCASSISLASYADTQYFGPGTRLTVL.

This clone was seen more than once but under ten times. The chain is built from TRBV11-2 and TRBJ2-5; maybe TRBD2 (5 bases). This CDR3 has 13 residues. Germline assignment: CDR1 SGHAT and CDR2 FQNNGV. Trimming stripped 1 base from V and 5 bases from J, with 8 bases between. The CDR3 protein is CASSLGAGETQYF. CDR3 sequence (DNA): TGTGCCAGCAGCTTAGGGGCGGGCGAGACCCAGTACTTC.

This sequence joins TRBV6-6 and TRBJ2-7, with D possibly being TRBD2 (6 bases). Germline CDR1 MNHNY, CDR2 SVGAGI (reference sequence). The CDR3 runs 14 residues. With 0 bases removed from V and 2 bases from J, the gap between germline ends came to 8 bases. The CDR3 DNA is TGTGCCAGCAGTTACTCTGCGGGAACCTACGAGCAGTACTTC. Translating it yields CASSYSAGTYEQYF.